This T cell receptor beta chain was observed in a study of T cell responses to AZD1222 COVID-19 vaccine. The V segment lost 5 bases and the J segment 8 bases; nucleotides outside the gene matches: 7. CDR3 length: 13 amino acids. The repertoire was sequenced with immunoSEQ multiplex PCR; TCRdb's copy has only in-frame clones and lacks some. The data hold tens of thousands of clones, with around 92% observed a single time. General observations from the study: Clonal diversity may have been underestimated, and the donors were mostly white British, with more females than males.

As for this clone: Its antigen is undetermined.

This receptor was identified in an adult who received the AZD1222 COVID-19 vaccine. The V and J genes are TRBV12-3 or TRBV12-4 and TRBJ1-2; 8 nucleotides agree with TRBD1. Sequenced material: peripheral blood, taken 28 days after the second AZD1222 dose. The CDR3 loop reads CASSPTGAGGYTF. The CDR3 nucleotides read TGTGCCAGCAGTCCGACAGGGGCCGGAGGCTACACCTTC.